The sample holds one count of the clone carrying this T cell receptor beta chain. The sample comes from a study of blood T cell repertoires in COVID-19. About the research overall: Researchers got acute and convalescent COVID-19 samples from the United States, Italy and Spain. The analysed material was cDNA or gDNA that came from T cells, B-cell-depleted T cells, or PBMCs.

Per the original data handling: Quantification of nucleated cells was approximated via reference gene primer amplification. Repertoires were generated with immunoSEQ multiplex PCR, while TCRdb's copy carries only in-frame clones and drops some. That table furnishes V, J and clone size, whereas the DNA furnished D and trimming. In the table there are nearly 95,000 clones, around 87% of which are singletons. The clonotype originates from a human donor with acute or convalescent COVID-19. The donor label of this sample is uncertain. Specimen: peripheral blood.

The CDR3 DNA is TGTGCCAGCAGCGCCGGGACAGGGATCGAGCAGTACTTC. This sequence encodes CASSAGTGIEQYF. This chain joins TRBV9 and TRBJ2-7; 9 positions agree with TRBD1. The length of the CDR3 is 13 residues. The germline V gene encodes CDR1 SGDLS and CDR2 YYNGEE. V was clipped by 3 bases and J by 6 bases; unmatched bases: 4. Filled out from reference TRBV9 and TRBJ2-7, the complete variable domain reads DSGVTQTPKHLITATGQRVTLRCSPRSGDLSVYWYQQSLDQGLQFLIQYYNGEERAKGNILERFSAQQFPDLHSELNLSSLELGDSALYFCASSAGTGIEQYFGPGTRLTVT.